What follows describes a single TCR beta chain. These data come from a study of blood T cell repertoires in COVID-19. Profiled with immunoSEQ multiplex PCR; TCRdb holds only in-frame clones, not every one. The table lists around 130,000 clones, about 80% of them singletons. V gave up 4 bases and J gave up 5 bases, with 21 bases separating them. This CDR3 comprises 16 residues. Germline V CDR1 and CDR2: SGHNT, YYREEE (reference sequence). Input material: peripheral blood. The chain employs TRBV5-4 and TRBJ2-5; D may be TRBD2 (7 bases). The receptor's source is a human donor in a cohort sampled during active COVID-19. CDR3 region: CASSRGAPGKEETQYF. The CDR3 nucleotides read TGTGCCAGCAGCCGGGGGGCCCCAGGCAAAGAGGAGACCCAGTACTTC.